The following is a TCR beta chain sequence with its context. The repertoire was sequenced with immunoSEQ multiplex PCR; TCRdb's copy has only in-frame clones and lacks some. This sample has tens of thousands of clones, with 70% to 90% found just once. V dropped 10 bases and J dropped 6; count of bases not matched to a gene: 33. Germline V gives CDR1 MNHEY, CDR2 SMNVEV (reference sequence). The CDR3 contains 21 residues. These data come from a study of blood T cell repertoires in COVID-19. The overall study: T cells, B-cell-depleted T cells, or PBMCs supplied cDNA or gDNA.

V gene TRBV27 combines with J gene TRBJ1-1, with 9 positions matching TRBD1. The TCR comes from a human donor in a cohort sampled during active COVID-19. The sample was peripheral blood. DNA for the CDR3: TGTGCCACCTACCGGGACAGGGTGAAAAGAGGTCACATGTCAAATAAGGCTGAAGCTTTCTTT. It is translated as CATYRDRVKRGHMSNKAEAFF.